This is a list of T cell receptor beta chains from one sample in a study of human versus mouse CDR3 diversity and MHC coevolution. Method: immunoSEQ multiplex PCR; TCRdb's copy keeps in-frame clones and lacks some. Here the sample spans about 77,000 clones, 85% to 95% being singletons. The material sequenced was naive CD4+ T cells from blood. Source of these receptors: a person between 25 and 70 years old in good health. Both conserved end residues are part of each CDR3. Some rows have no size entry. The others give once, few or many, or a class for an expanded clone.

TRBV12-5,NA,TRBJ2-1,CASGLVTGTSGGSSYNEQFF
TRBV4-1,NA,TRBJ2-1,CASSRGTGGPNEQFF
TRBV18,NA,TRBJ2-3,CASSLPPSIQYTQYF
TRBV19,NA,TRBJ1-3,CASSSGTGNTIYF
TRBV19,NA,TRBJ2-1,CASSSSGGNEQFF
TRBV7-9,NA,TRBJ2-7,CASSPPGYEQYF
TRBV30,NA,TRBJ1-2,CAWTGFLDYGYTF
TRBV4-1,NA,TRBJ2-1,CASSHATSRDEQFF
TRBV10-3,NA,TRBJ2-3,CAISESGRPDSTDTQYF
TRBV7-6,NA,TRBJ1-2,CASSSLVGGRGYTF
TRBV5-8,few,TRBJ1-4,CASSRQGAKLFF
TRBV6-1,NA,TRBJ2-2,CASSALTGMGLAGAGELFF
TRBV7-2,few,TRBJ1-3,CASSLGMAVSSGNTIYF
TRBV4-1,once,TRBJ2-1,CASRKDPLAGGRNEQFF
TRBV9,NA,TRBJ2-1,CASSFGTDSYNEQFF
TRBV27,NA,TRBJ1-2,CASSLRQGYGYTF
TRBV30,NA,TRBJ2-3,CAWLGGGTSAFWDTQYF
TRBV18,NA,TRBJ2-7,CASSPRLGSTYEQYF
TRBV10-1,NA,TRBJ2-7,CASSESVETYEQYF
TRBV6-4,once,TRBJ1-1,CASSEQQGPFPGTFF
TRBV4-1,NA,TRBJ1-2,CASSQNSDYTF
TRBV30,NA,TRBJ1-3,CAWTGQAHGNTIYF
TRBV30,NA,TRBJ1-1,CAWSSGVRTMNTEAFF
TRBV11-2,NA,TRBJ1-6,CASSLEARYNSPLHF
TRBV6-1,NA,TRBJ1-1,CASSARREWTEAFF
TRBV11-2,NA,TRBJ1-5,CASSLVQGAGNQPQHF
TRBV28,NA,TRBJ1-6,CASSLGMRAYNSPPHF
TRBV4-2,NA,TRBJ1-4,CASSQLGQGGTTNEKLFF
TRBV5-1,NA,TRBJ2-7,CASSLAGDSHEQYF
TRBV7-3,NA,TRBJ2-1,CASSLPSSGGNNEQFF
TRBV7-8,NA,TRBJ1-1,CASTSGGGVDAEAFF
TRBV5-1,NA,TRBJ1-2,CASSYTGDGYTF
TRBV7-2,NA,TRBJ1-1,CASSLRGGDTEAFF
TRBV9,once,TRBJ1-5,CASSPGQGNQPQHF